Shown below are 9 T cell receptor beta chains from a single sample sequenced in a study of blood T cell repertoires in COVID-19. Profiled with immunoSEQ multiplex PCR; TCRdb holds only in-frame clones, not every one. The table shows about 160,000 clones, with 87% occurring only once. Material: peripheral blood. Source of these receptors: a woman aged 55-70 years with active or convalescent COVID-19.

V is TRBV21-1 and J is TRBJ1-1. TRBV21-1 is noted as a pseudogene. This CDR3 has 12 residues. CDR3: CASMGEGTEAFF. The CDR3 coding sequence is TGTGCCAGCATGGGGGAGGGCACTGAAGCTTTCTTT.

The chain has TRBV5-1 and TRBJ2-1, with TRBD2 matching over 7 bases. The trim removed 1 base at V and 5 bases at J, leaving 9 bases unmatched. The germline V gene encodes CDR1 SGHRS and CDR2 YFSETQ. CDR3 length equals 16 residues. CDR3 bases: TGCGCCAGCAGCTTGACCCCCGGGACTAATAACAATGAGCAGTTCTTC. Its translation is CASSLTPGTNNNEQFF.

The V gene is TRBV20-1, the J gene TRBJ2-7, with 9 nucleotides matching TRBD1. V gave up 3 bases and J gave up 2 bases; unmatched junction bases: 5. The CDR3 is 14 amino acids. Germline V lookup: CDR1 DFQATT, CDR2 SNEGSKA (reference sequence). The chain's CDR3 is CSASAGQGTYEQYF. The CDR3 DNA sequence: TGCAGTGCTAGTGCCGGACAGGGGACCTACGAGCAGTACTTC.

The V gene is TRBV5-1, the J gene TRBJ2-3; 9 bases fit TRBD1. This CDR3 is 15 amino acids long. Germline-derived CDR1 and CDR2 are SGHRS and YFSETQ. Trimming removed 4 bases from V and 1 base from J; junction bases left unmatched: 4. CDR3 nucleotide sequence: TGCGCCAGCAGCCCCCGGGACAGGGGCACAGATACGCAGTATTTT. Its translation is CASSPRDRGTDTQYF.

The chain is built from TRBV6-5 and TRBJ2-5; 7 positions agree with TRBD1. The CDR3 extends over 14 amino acids. The germline V gene encodes CDR1 MNHEY and CDR2 SVGAGI. J gave up 4 bases and V 5 bases, and 7 bases lay outside the gene matches. The CDR3 loop reads CASSTQRGRETQYF. In DNA form, the CDR3 reads TGTGCCAGCAGTACCCAAAGGGGGCGAGAGACCCAGTACTTC.

The chain is built from TRBV5-4 and TRBJ1-2, with D perhaps TRBD1 (6 bases). CDR1 is SGHNT, CDR2 YYREEE, per germline (reference sequence). This CDR3 contains 16 residues. Deletions cut 3 bases from V and 5 bases from J, with 20 bases between. The CDR3 loop is CASSWESMTGGYGYTF. Here the CDR3 DNA reads TGTGCCAGCAGCTGGGAATCCATGACAGGCGGATATGGCTACACCTTC.

V is TRBV20-1 and J is TRBJ1-4, with 8 bases fitting TRBD1. There are 16 residues in the CDR3. V was pared by 3 bases and J by 3 bases, with 9 bases of the junction left unmatched. CDR1 is DFQATT and CDR2 is SNEGSKA in the germline V gene (reference sequence). The CDR3 reads CSASPSGGSSNEKLFF. The CDR3 DNA follows: TGCAGTGCTAGTCCCTCAGGGGGCAGCTCTAATGAAAAACTGTTTTTT.

The rearrangement joins TRBV27 to TRBJ1-4; D gene unclear. The germline V and J ends were trimmed by 6 bases and 4 bases, with 12 bases remaining between them. From germline, CDR1 is MNHEY and CDR2 SMNVEV (reference sequence). CDR3 length equals 14 residues. Here the CDR3 DNA reads TGTGCCAGCAGCCAACGTCGGGGTAATGAAAAACTGTTTTTT. Translating gives CASSQRRGNEKLFF.

The chain is built from TRBV3-1 (or the pseudogene TRBV3-2) and TRBJ2-5; TRBD1 might be the D (5 bases). Trimming shortened V by 4 bases and J by 4 bases, and 16 bases separated the two germline ends. The CDR3 sequence is 15 residues long. CDR1 is LGHDT, CDR2 YNNKEL, per germline (reference sequence). The CDR3 here is CASSRAQGKVETQYF. The CDR3 DNA reads as TGTGCCAGCAGCCGGGCCCAGGGAAAGGTAGAGACCCAGTACTTC.